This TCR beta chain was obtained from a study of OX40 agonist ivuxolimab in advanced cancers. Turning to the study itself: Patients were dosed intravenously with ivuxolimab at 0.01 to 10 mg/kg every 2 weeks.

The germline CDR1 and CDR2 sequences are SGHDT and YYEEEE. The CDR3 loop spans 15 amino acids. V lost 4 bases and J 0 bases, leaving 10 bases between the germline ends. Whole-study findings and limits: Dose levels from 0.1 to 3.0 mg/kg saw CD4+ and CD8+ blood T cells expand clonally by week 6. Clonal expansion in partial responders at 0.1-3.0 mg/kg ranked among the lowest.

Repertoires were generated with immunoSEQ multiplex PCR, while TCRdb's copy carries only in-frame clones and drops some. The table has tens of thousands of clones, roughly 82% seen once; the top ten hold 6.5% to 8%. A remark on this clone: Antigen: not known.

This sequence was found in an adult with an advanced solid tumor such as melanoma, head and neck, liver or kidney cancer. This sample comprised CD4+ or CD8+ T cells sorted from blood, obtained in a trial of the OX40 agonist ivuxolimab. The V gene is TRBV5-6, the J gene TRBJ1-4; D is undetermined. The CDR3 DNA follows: TGTGCCAGCAGCCCCATGGGCGCAACTAATGAAAAACTGTTTTTT. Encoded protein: CASSPMGATNEKLFF.